This is a list of T cell receptor beta chains from one sample in a study of T-cell memory formation after mild COVID-19. A single record per CDR3 protein comes from TCRdb applying MiXCR to the 5' RACE reads. This table has around 450,000 distinct CDR3 sequences, 20% appearing once. Sequencing used PBMCs or a T cell subset sorted from them (not recorded which). These receptors all stem from an adult woman who had mild COVID-19 (a few samples of this study predate the infection). Cell type and time point are not known. Each CDR3 is given with its conserved first and last residue. The order of the fields is V gene, clone size, J gene, D gene, CDR3 DNA, CDR3 protein. The D gene is left open where the match is weak. For some rows the clone size is stated as once, few or many, or as a class when expanded; others skip it.

TRBV5-1	-	TRBJ1-4	TRBD1	TGCGCCAGCAGCTTCCGAGGAGGGGGCGGGGGTGAAAAACTGTTTTTT	CASSFRGGGGGEKLFF
TRBV12-3/TRBV12-4	-	TRBJ1-6	-	TGTGCCAGCAGTTTAGATGACGGAAATTCACCCCTCCACTTT	CASSLDDGNSPLHF
TRBV27	-	TRBJ2-7	-	TGTGACAGCAGTTTGGGCAGGGCGGGAACCTACGAGCAGTACTTC	CDSSLGRAGTYEQYF
TRBV5-1	-	TRBJ2-5	TRBD1	TGCGCCAGCAGCTTTGCGGGACAGGGGGCGAGGGAGACCCAGTACTTC	CASSFAGQGARETQYF
TRBV29-1	-	TRBJ2-2	TRBD2	TGCAGCGTGAACGGGGGGGAGACGAACACCGGGGAGCTGTTTTTT	CSVNGGETNTGELFF
TRBV7-2	-	TRBJ2-1	TRBD2	TGTGCCAGCAGACTAAGACTAGCGGGGGAGAGCTCCTACAATGAGCAGTTCTTC	CASRLRLAGESSYNEQFF
TRBV6-5	-	TRBJ1-1	TRBD1	TGTGCCAGCAGTTCCCCAGGGGGTTCCACTGAAGCTTTCTTT	CASSSPGGSTEAFF
TRBV29-1	-	TRBJ1-1	-	TGCAGCGTTGATTATAGGTTGGAATTGAACACTGAAGCTTTCTTT	CSVDYRLELNTEAFF
TRBV6-5	-	TRBJ1-1	-	TGTGCCAGCAGCCGCGGTTTCACTGAAGCTTTCTTT	CASSRGFTEAFF
TRBV2	few	TRBJ2-1	-	TGTGCCAGCAGTGCTTTGCGGGTTACATACAATGAGCAGTTCTTC	CASSALRVTYNEQFF
TRBV4-1	-	TRBJ1-2	TRBD1	TGCGCCAGCAGCCCAACCGGGACAGAATATGGCTACACCTTC	CASSPTGTEYGYTF
TRBV6-5	few	TRBJ2-7	TRBD1	TGTGCCAGCACCAAGACAGGGGGACCCTACGAGCAGTACTTC	CASTKTGGPYEQYF
TRBV7-6	-	TRBJ2-5	-	TGTGCCAGCAGCTTAGTCTATCTGGAGACCCAGTACTTC	CASSLVYLETQYF
TRBV20-1	few	TRBJ1-2	TRBD1	TGCAGTGTTACCCCCAACAGGGGAGACTATGGCTACACCTTC	CSVTPNRGDYGYTF
TRBV5-6	few	TRBJ2-4	TRBD1	TGTGCCAGCAGGGACAGGGGGACCAAAAACATTCAGTACTTC	CASRDRGTKNIQYF
TRBV7-8	few	TRBJ2-5	TRBD1	TGTGCCAGCAGCTTAGCTTATAGGGCAGGGGGCGCGGAGACCCAGTACTTC	CASSLAYRAGGAETQYF
TRBV7-8	-	TRBJ2-1	TRBD2	TGTGCCAGCAGCAGAGCGGGAGGGCCTTTCGTTGAGCAGTTCTTC	CASSRAGGPFVEQFF
TRBV15	-	TRBJ1-1	TRBD1	TGTGCCACCAGCAGACATAGACAGGGGAACACTGAAGCTTTCTTT	CATSRHRQGNTEAFF
TRBV10-3	few	TRBJ1-2	TRBD1	TGTGCCATCAGGGGAGGTACAGGGGATGGCTACACCTTC	CAIRGGTGDGYTF
TRBV6-1	-	TRBJ1-1	-	TGTGCCAGCATCGGTTCACCGCGGAACACTGAAGCTTTCTTT	CASIGSPRNTEAFF
TRBV10-3	few	TRBJ1-1	TRBD1	TGTGCCATCAGTCCCGGGACAGTTATGAACACTGAAGCTTTCTTT	CAISPGTVMNTEAFF
TRBV20-1	-	TRBJ1-1	TRBD1	TGCAGTGCCTGGGACAGGGGGGTGGTAATGAACACTGAAGCTTTCTTT	CSAWDRGVVMNTEAFF
TRBV5-1	few	TRBJ1-1	TRBD1	TGCGCCAGCAGCCCCGGGACAGGAGTCTGGGACACTGAAGCTTTCTTT	CASSPGTGVWDTEAFF
TRBV28	-	TRBJ2-5	-	TGTACAGGTCGGCAAGAGACCCAGTACTTC	CTGRQETQYF
TRBV18	few	TRBJ2-1	-	TGTGCCAGCTCACCGGAGGGGGGGACCTACTCCTACAATGAGCAGTTCTTC	CASSPEGGTYSYNEQFF
TRBV9	-	TRBJ2-5	TRBD1	TGTGCCAGCAGCGTAGCCGGACAGGGCGCGGAGACCCAGTACTTC	CASSVAGQGAETQYF
TRBV19	-	TRBJ2-7	-	TGTGCCAGTACCCTCGACAGAGCCTACGAGCAGTACTTC	CASTLDRAYEQYF
TRBV6-2/TRBV6-3	-	TRBJ1-2	TRBD1	TGTGCCAGCAGTTACCCTAGGCTTGGACAGGGGAACTATGGCTACACCTTC	CASSYPRLGQGNYGYTF
TRBV28	many	TRBJ1-5	-	TGTGCCAGCAGTTCGGAGGGAGACTATCGCAATCAGCCCCAGCATTTT	CASSSEGDYRNQPQHF
TRBV20-1	-	TRBJ2-1	TRBD2	TGCAGTGCCTTGGAGCGGGGGGGCCTCAATGAGCAGTTCTTC	CSALERGGLNEQFF
TRBV7-3	few	TRBJ2-5	-	TGTGCCAGCAGCTCAAATATGGGACACGCGGTCGAGACCCAGTACTTC	CASSSNMGHAVETQYF